This entry concerns a single TCR beta chain. Its antigen is unidentified. The CDR3 contains 15 residues. Trimming took off 8 bases at V and 2 bases at J, with 16 bases between the two ends. Per the germline V gene, CDR1 is SGHTA and CDR2 is FQGTGA. The data are from a study of T cells in Graves' hyperthyroidism and ophthalmopathy. Looking at the study overall: Peripheral blood was drawn at first diagnosis, prior to all treatment.

Amplification of TCR beta CDR3 regions used RNA as the template. HTBI primers drove first-round RT-PCR of the TCR CDR3. TCRdb called the multiplex PCR reads again in MiXCR, with one record for every CDR3 protein. The sample records 450,000 to 650,000 distinct CDR3 sequences, approximately 14% being singletons. The authors obtained PBMCs from roughly 10 ml of fresh peripheral blood. General study findings and limits: Ophthalmopathy, which appeared later, was predicted by the model a median around 6.5 months before onset.

The sample consisted of blood. The chain is built from TRBV7-3 and TRBJ1-5; weak D call: TRBD1 (5 bases). The receptor was isolated from a woman in her late teens or twenties with Graves' ophthalmopathy. In DNA form, the CDR3 reads TGTGCCAGCGGCGAAGCGGGGGGTGGCAATCAGCCCCAGCATTTT. Protein product: CASGEAGGGNQPQHF. The full variable domain, completed using reference TRBV7-3 and TRBJ1-5, is GAGVSQTPSNKVTEKGKYVELRCDPISGHTALYWYRQSLGQGPEFLIYFQGTGAADDSGLPNDRFFAVRPEGSVSTLKIQRTERGDSAVYLCASGEAGGGNQPQHFGDGTRLSIL.